Listed below are T cell receptor beta chains from one sample, sequenced in a study of regulatory T cells in long-lasting Graves disease. TCRdb itself ran the multiplex PCR reads through MiXCR, one entry per CDR3 protein. Of 300,000 to 350,000 distinct CDR3 sequences detected, around 20% appear once; the ten largest clones hold 25% to 30%. Sequences were derived from peripheral blood mononuclear cells (PBMCs), sampled when the disease was refractory, from a patient treated with antithyroid drugs. Source of these receptors: a female donor with Graves disease. CDR3s include the opening cysteine and the closing phenylalanine or tryptophan. Each record gives: D gene, J gene, V gene, clone size, CDR3 protein, CDR3 DNA. A D gene is named only where the DNA matches it firmly. Clone size is not always given. Where it is, it says once, few, many or a class for expanded clones.

d_gene: .; j_gene: TRBJ1-2; v_gene: TRBV20-1; abundance: .; CDR3aa: CSAREAAGWEYGYTF; CDR3nt: TGCAGTGCTAGAGAGGCGGCGGGGTGGGAGTATGGCTACACCTTC
d_gene: .; j_gene: TRBJ1-2; v_gene: TRBV12-3/TRBV12-4; abundance: many; CDR3aa: CASTSGGGSGSYGYTF; CDR3nt: TGTGCCAGCACCTCGGGGGGTGGGTCGGGGAGCTATGGCTACACCTTC
d_gene: .; j_gene: TRBJ2-6; v_gene: TRBV5-4; abundance: many; CDR3aa: CASSYGVTGANVLTF; CDR3nt: TGTGCCAGCAGTTATGGAGTAACTGGGGCCAACGTCCTGACTTTC
d_gene: TRBD2; j_gene: TRBJ2-1; v_gene: TRBV19; abundance: .; CDR3aa: CASSSAGGPYNEQFF; CDR3nt: TGTGCCAGTAGTTCGGCGGGGGGGCCCTACAATGAGCAGTTCTTC
d_gene: .; j_gene: TRBJ2-2; v_gene: TRBV2; abundance: many; CDR3aa: CASSETSYTGELFF; CDR3nt: TGTGCCAGCAGTGAAACTAGCTACACCGGGGAGCTGTTTTTT
d_gene: .; j_gene: TRBJ2-6; v_gene: TRBV7-9; abundance: .; CDR3aa: CASSPRDLVSGANVLTF; CDR3nt: TGTGCCAGCAGCCCCCGGGATCTCGTATCTGGGGCCAACGTCCTGACTTTC
d_gene: TRBD1; j_gene: TRBJ2-7; v_gene: TRBV13; abundance: .; CDR3aa: CASSIRDRGLNEQYF; CDR3nt: TGTGCCAGCAGCATCCGGGACAGGGGGTTGAACGAGCAGTACTTC
d_gene: .; j_gene: TRBJ1-5; v_gene: TRBV20-1; abundance: .; CDR3aa: CSANDRQQPQHF; CDR3nt: TGCAGTGCTAACGACAGACAACAGCCCCAGCATTTT
d_gene: .; j_gene: TRBJ2-3; v_gene: TRBV5-5; abundance: few; CDR3aa: CASSPGGVADTQYF; CDR3nt: TGTGCCAGCAGCCCTGGTGGCGTAGCAGATACGCAGTATTTT
d_gene: .; j_gene: TRBJ2-6; v_gene: TRBV5-1; abundance: .; CDR3aa: CASSLTGSSGANVLTF; CDR3nt: TGCGCCAGCAGCTTAACAGGGAGCTCTGGGGCCAACGTCCTGACTTTC
d_gene: .; j_gene: TRBJ1-1; v_gene: TRBV20-1; abundance: few; CDR3aa: CSGRNAHLRALNTEAFF; CDR3nt: TGCAGTGGTAGGAACGCCCATCTTAGGGCTCTGAACACTGAAGCTTTCTTT
d_gene: .; j_gene: TRBJ1-1; v_gene: TRBV10-3; abundance: many; CDR3aa: CATRIGSLLGAFF; CDR3nt: TGTGCCACCCGAATCGGGTCCCTTTTGGGGGCTTTCTTT
d_gene: .; j_gene: TRBJ1-1; v_gene: TRBV6-1; abundance: many; CDR3aa: CASSRLMNTEAFF; CDR3nt: TGTGCCAGCAGTCGACTTATGAACACTGAAGCTTTCTTT
d_gene: TRBD1; j_gene: TRBJ1-1; v_gene: TRBV11-3; abundance: many; CDR3aa: CASTEGQGRNTEAFF; CDR3nt: TGTGCCAGTACAGAGGGACAGGGCAGGAACACTGAAGCTTTCTTT
d_gene: TRBD1; j_gene: TRBJ1-1; v_gene: TRBV2; abundance: many; CDR3aa: CASRPQQGRNTEAFF; CDR3nt: TGTGCCAGCAGGCCCCAACAGGGGCGGAACACTGAAGCTTTCTTT
d_gene: TRBD1; j_gene: TRBJ1-2; v_gene: TRBV10-3; abundance: many; CDR3aa: CAISESTGLLYGYTF; CDR3nt: TGTGCCATCAGTGAGTCGACAGGGCTGCTCTATGGCTACACCTTC
d_gene: TRBD1; j_gene: TRBJ1-6; v_gene: TRBV20-1; abundance: few; CDR3aa: CSARGSGTGGSSPLHF; CDR3nt: TGCAGTGCTAGGGGATCCGGGACAGGGGGCAGTTCACCCCTCCACTTT
d_gene: .; j_gene: TRBJ1-1; v_gene: TRBV27; abundance: few; CDR3aa: CASSPQWGGITEAFF; CDR3nt: TGTGCCAGCAGTCCCCAGTGGGGGGGGATCACTGAAGCTTTCTTT
d_gene: TRBD2; j_gene: TRBJ2-3; v_gene: TRBV12-3/TRBV12-4; abundance: .; CDR3aa: CASRWTSGGFTDTQCF; CDR3nt: TGTGCCAGCAGATGGACTAGCGGGGGCTTCACAGATACGCAGTGTTTT
d_gene: .; j_gene: TRBJ2-7; v_gene: TRBV12-3/TRBV12-4; abundance: many; CDR3aa: CASSFRVLEAEQYF; CDR3nt: TGTGCCAGCAGTTTCAGAGTGTTAGAAGCAGAGCAGTACTTC
d_gene: TRBD1; j_gene: TRBJ2-2; v_gene: TRBV11-2; abundance: many; CDR3aa: CASSLWDSLSTGELFF; CDR3nt: TGTGCCAGCAGCCTATGGGACAGTCTAAGCACCGGGGAGCTGTTTTTT
d_gene: .; j_gene: TRBJ2-7; v_gene: TRBV2; abundance: many; CDR3aa: CASSGRKKGREFYEQYF; CDR3nt: TGTGCCAGCAGTGGACGAAAGAAGGGCCGGGAATTCTACGAGCAGTACTTC
d_gene: TRBD1; j_gene: TRBJ1-1; v_gene: TRBV27; abundance: .; CDR3aa: CASSQRDSFRTEAFF; CDR3nt: TGTGCCAGCAGTCAGCGGGACAGCTTTCGGACTGAAGCTTTCTTT
d_gene: .; j_gene: TRBJ1-4; v_gene: TRBV24-1; abundance: many; CDR3aa: CATSDSEGVANEKLFF; CDR3nt: TGTGCCACCAGTGATTCGGAGGGGGTGGCTAATGAAAAACTGTTTTTT
d_gene: TRBD1; j_gene: TRBJ2-5; v_gene: TRBV18; abundance: many; CDR3aa: CASSPTKGQQETQYF; CDR3nt: TGTGCCAGCTCACCTACTAAGGGACAGCAAGAGACCCAGTACTTC
d_gene: .; j_gene: TRBJ2-4; v_gene: TRBV19; abundance: .; CDR3aa: CASSIGSGFLAKNIQYF; CDR3nt: TGTGCCAGTAGTATTGGATCCGGATTTTTAGCCAAAAACATTCAGTACTTC
d_gene: .; j_gene: TRBJ1-2; v_gene: TRBV5-6; abundance: .; CDR3aa: CASSWSGGSYGYTF; CDR3nt: TGTGCCAGCAGCTGGAGTGGGGGGTCATATGGCTACACCTTC
d_gene: TRBD2; j_gene: TRBJ2-2; v_gene: TRBV28; abundance: few; CDR3aa: CASSFTSDTGELFF; CDR3nt: TGTGCCAGCAGTTTTACTAGCGACACCGGGGAGCTGTTTTTT
d_gene: TRBD2; j_gene: TRBJ2-7; v_gene: TRBV20-1; abundance: .; CDR3aa: CSATGGFSYEQYF; CDR3nt: TGCAGTGCTACCGGGGGGTTCTCCTACGAGCAGTACTTC
d_gene: .; j_gene: TRBJ1-2; v_gene: TRBV19; abundance: .; CDR3aa: CASSIPRGGIYGYTF; CDR3nt: TGTGCCAGTAGTATCCCCCGTGGCGGGATCTATGGCTACACCTTC